These 32 T cell receptor beta chains originate from one sample sequenced in a study of blood T cell repertoires in COVID-19. Assay: immunoSEQ multiplex PCR; the TCRdb copy retains only in-frame clones and omits some. The repertoire includes around 250,000 clones, approximately 90% of them detected once, and 3.5% to 4% sits in the top ten. The sample consisted of peripheral blood. The source of these receptors is a young man with active or convalescent COVID-19.

This chain connects TRBV7-4 to TRBJ2-1, with a tentative D call TRBD1 (5 bases). V gave up 7 bases and J gave up 7 bases, with 32 bases separating them. The germline CDR1 and CDR2 sequences are SGHVT and SQSDAQ. The CDR3 extends over 19 amino acids. The CDR3 spells CASILRAGQGGSKGNEQFF. The CDR3 DNA reads as TGTGCCAGCATCCTCCGGGCAGGGCAAGGCGGTAGCAAAGGAAATGAGCAGTTCTTC.

The gene calls are TRBV24-1 and TRBJ2-1; D unclear. V shed 2 bases and J shed 2 bases, with 9 bases lying between them. The CDR3 runs to 15 residues. Germline CDR1 is KGHDR and CDR2 is SFDVKD. The CDR3 DNA sequence: TGTGCCACCAGTGATTCGTGGGCCCCCTACAATGAGCAGTTCTTC. It specifies CATSDSWAPYNEQFF.

The J gene is TRBJ1-5, the V gene TRBV9; TRBD1 aligns across 9 bases. Germline V gene lookup returns CDR1 SGDLS and CDR2 YYNGEE. The CDR3 length is 15 residues. Trimming removed 3 bases from V and 6 bases from J; junction bases left unmatched: 7. Here the CDR3 reads CASSEGTGQGQPQHF. CDR3 sequence (DNA): TGTGCCAGCAGCGAGGGGACAGGGCAGGGTCAGCCCCAGCATTTT.

This clone was seen a handful of times. This chain uses TRBV7-9 with TRBJ1-3, with 9 nucleotides matching TRBD1. Per germline, CDR1 SEHNR and CDR2 FQNEAQ (reference sequence). Trimming removed 4 bases from V and 6 bases from J; junction bases left unmatched: 7. The CDR3 contains 15 residues. In DNA form, the CDR3 reads TGTGCCAGCAGCTGGGGACAGGGATCCGAAAACACCATATATTTT. It is translated as CASSWGQGSENTIYF.

The chain uses TRBV12-5 and TRBJ1-4, with 10 bases matching TRBD1. The length of the CDR3 is 17 residues. V lost 3 bases, J lost 8 bases, and 12 bases stayed unmatched. The V gene's germline CDR1 is LGHNT and CDR2 FRNRAP. This CDR3 is CASGFLVEGQGTEKLFF. CDR3 DNA sequence: TGTGCTAGTGGTTTTTTGGTCGAGGGACAGGGGACCGAAAAACTGTTTTTT.

This clone was recorded a few times. The chain links TRBV19 to TRBJ2-7; TRBD2 matches at 9 bases. CDR3 length: 16 residues. After removal of 3 bases from V and 2 bases from J, the junction contained 8 bases not matched to a gene. CDR1 and CDR2 from the germline V gene are LNHDA and SQIVND (reference sequence). DNA for the CDR3: TGTGCCAGTAGTATTCCTAGGCGGGAGGGCCCCTACGAGCAGTACTTC. This sequence encodes CASSIPRREGPYEQYF.

This clone was recorded only once. V and J are TRBV3-1 (or the pseudogene TRBV3-2) and TRBJ2-1, with 7 nucleotides matching TRBD2. Per germline, CDR1 LGHDT and CDR2 YNNKEL (reference sequence). V dropped 1 base and J dropped 8; count of bases not matched to a gene: 8. This CDR3 is 15 amino acids long. The CDR3 DNA reads TGTGCCAGCAGCCAAGTGGGAGGGGCTGACGATGAGCAGTTCTTC. This translates into CASSQVGGADDEQFF.

This clone has just one count. The gene calls are TRBV6-5 and TRBJ1-6; D uncertain. There are 15 residues in the CDR3. In germline, CDR1 is MNHEY, CDR2 SVGAGI. Trimming shortened V by 6 bases and J by 5 bases, and 14 bases separated the two germline ends. CDR3 sequence (DNA): TGTGCCAGCAGCCTTACGGGGAAACATAATTCACCCCTCCACTTT. It codes for CASSLTGKHNSPLHF.

J is TRBJ2-5 and V is TRBV4-3; 8 bases are a match to TRBD1. Per the germline V gene, CDR1 is LGHNA and CDR2 is YSLEER. The CDR3 length is 16 residues. With V trimmed by 4 bases and J by 5 bases, 12 bases remained unmatched. The CDR3 is CASSPTRTGLTETQYF. In DNA form, the CDR3 reads TGCGCCAGCAGCCCAACAAGGACAGGGTTGACGGAGACCCAGTACTTC.

The chain uses TRBV9 and TRBJ1-2, with 7 bases fitting TRBD1. The trim removed 4 bases at V and 2 bases at J, leaving 8 bases unmatched. The CDR3 consists of 15 residues. The V gene's germline CDR1 is SGDLS and CDR2 YYNGEE. This chain's CDR3 is CASSSNRGTNYGYTF. The CDR3 bases are TGTGCCAGCAGCTCGAACAGGGGCACGAACTATGGCTACACCTTC.

The chain carries TRBV3-1 (or the pseudogene TRBV3-2) and TRBJ2-3, with unresolved D. The CDR3 spans 12 residues. Germline values: CDR1 LGHDT, CDR2 YNNKEL (reference sequence). The V end lost 2 bases, the J end lost 6 bases, and 6 bases lay between the germline ends. The CDR3 DNA is TGTGCCAGCAGCCAATTACGGGATACGCAGTATTTT. Amino acids: CASSQLRDTQYF.

The chain employs TRBV30 and TRBJ2-5; 8 nucleotides align to TRBD2. Germline lookup yields CDR1 GTSNPN and CDR2 SVGIG (reference sequence). The J segment lost 4 bases and the V segment lost 4 bases, leaving 8 bases of the junction unmatched. CDR3 size: 14 residues. This chain's CDR3 is CAWTHRGGGETQYF. In DNA, the CDR3 is TGTGCCTGGACCCATCGGGGGGGTGGAGAGACCCAGTACTTC. The whole variable domain, remainder taken from reference TRBV30 and TRBJ2-5, is SQTIHQWPATLVQPVGSPLSLECTVEGTSNPNLYWYRQAAGRGLQLLFYSVGIGQISSEVPQNLSASRPQDRQFILSSKKLLLSDSGFYLCAWTHRGGGETQYFGPGTRLLVL.

The chain recombines TRBV24-1 with TRBJ1-1; 9 bases line up with TRBD1. With V trimmed by 7 bases and J by 4 bases, 3 bases remained unmatched. In germline, CDR1 is KGHDR, CDR2 SFDVKD. The CDR3 covers 13 residues. Here the CDR3 reads CATRGQGSTEAFF. CDR3 nucleotides: TGTGCCACCAGGGGACAGGGTTCCACTGAAGCTTTCTTT.

The CDR3 DNA is TGCGCCAGCAGCTTGGAGGGACAACTTGGTACTGAAGCTTTCTTT. As protein: CASSLEGQLGTEAFF. The chain recombines TRBV5-1 with TRBJ1-1, with TRBD1 as a possible D gene (6 bases). CDR1 and CDR2 (germline): SGHRS, YFSETQ. CDR3 length: 15 residues. The V and J ends lost 0 bases and 5 bases respectively, with 14 bases between them.

This chain joins TRBV19 and TRBJ1-5; D is possibly TRBD1 (5 bases). CDR3 length: 15 residues. Trimming cost V 6 bases and J 7 bases, with 19 bases left between them. Germline V lookup: CDR1 LNHDA, CDR2 SQIVND (reference sequence). The CDR3 sequence: CASRGQGRLGQPQHF. CDR3 in DNA: TGTGCCAGTAGGGGCCAGGGTAGATTGGGGCAGCCCCAGCATTTT. Together with reference TRBV19 and TRBJ1-5, the CDR3 gives the full variable domain: DGGITQSPKYLFRKEGQNVTLSCEQNLNHDAMYWYRQDPGQGLRLIYYSQIVNDFQKGDIAEGYSVSREKKESFPLTVTSAQKNPTAFYLCASRGQGRLGQPQHFGDGTRLSIL.

This clone was recorded only once. The chain carries TRBV18 and TRBJ1-5; D not resolved. CDR1 is KGHSH, CDR2 LQKENI, per germline. Trimming cost V 5 bases and J 6 bases, with 14 bases left between them. The CDR3 consists of 14 residues. As DNA, the CDR3 is TGTGCCAGCTCAACGGGAGACGGGAGTCAGCCCCAGCATTTT. This gives the protein CASSTGDGSQPQHF.

This rearrangement joins TRBV2 to TRBJ1-2; D uncertain. The CDR3 loop spans 13 amino acids. Germline V gives CDR1 SNHLY, CDR2 FYNNEI. Trimming pared 7 bases from V and 7 bases from J, leaving 16 bases between. The CDR3: CASTRTAASGYTF. The CDR3, as DNA: TGTGCCAGCACCCGAACGGCGGCCAGTGGCTACACCTTC. Supplemented by reference TRBV2 and TRBJ1-2, the full variable domain reads EPEVTQTPSHQVTQMGQEVILRCVPISNHLYFYWYRQILGQKVEFLVSFYNNEISEKSEIFDDQFSVERPDGSNFTLKIRSTKLEDSAMYFCASTRTAASGYTFGSGTRLTVV.

CDR3 amino acids: CASSSVTGPDTQYF. The DNA of the CDR3 is TGTGCCAGCAGCTCGGTGACAGGTCCAGATACGCAGTATTTT. The chain has TRBV5-6 and TRBJ2-3; D might be TRBD1 (6 bases). The germline gives CDR1 SGHDT, CDR2 YYEEEE. The CDR3 length is 14 residues. V dropped 3 bases and J dropped 4 bases, with 12 bases sitting between them.

The chain recombines TRBV10-3 with TRBJ2-1, with 7 nucleotides matching TRBD2. The CDR3 has 14 residues. The germline V gene has CDR1 ENHRY and CDR2 SYGVKD. V trimming: 4 bases; J trimming: 6 bases; junction bases outside the gene matches: 6. The CDR3 DNA follows: TGTGCCATCAGTGCGGCTAGCGGAGGCAATGAGCAGTTCTTC. This sequence encodes CAISAASGGNEQFF.

This chain links TRBV9 with TRBJ2-3, with D maybe TRBD2 (6 bases). The CDR3 runs 17 residues. The germline gives CDR1 SGDLS, CDR2 YYNGEE. Trimming removed 4 bases at V and 2 bases at J, with 20 bases between. DNA for the CDR3: TGTGCCAGCAGCTCGAGGACGGGGGATTCAATCACAGATACGCAGTATTTT. As protein: CASSSRTGDSITDTQYF. Full variable domain (outside the CDR3, taken from reference TRBV9 and TRBJ2-3): DSGVTQTPKHLITATGQRVTLRCSPRSGDLSVYWYQQSLDQGLQFLIQYYNGEERAKGNILERFSAQQFPDLHSELNLSSLELGDSALYFCASSSRTGDSITDTQYFGPGTRLTVL.

The gene calls are TRBV6-5 and TRBJ2-6, with no clear D. The V end lost 2 bases, the J end lost 1 base, and 6 bases lay between the germline ends. Germline CDR1 reads MNHEY; CDR2 reads SVGAGI. The CDR3 totals 15 residues. The CDR3 sequence is CASSYEASGANVLTF. CDR3 bases: TGTGCCAGCAGTTACGAGGCATCTGGGGCCAACGTCCTGACTTTC.

In DNA form, the CDR3 reads TGTGCCAGCAGCAAGAGGCACAGGGTGGATGAGCAGTTCTTC. It translates to CASSKRHRVDEQFF. The chain employs TRBV21-1 and TRBJ2-1; the D call in the table, TRBD1, was not verified against the DNA. TRBV21-1 is deemed a pseudogene. The CDR3 contains 14 residues.

The chain combines TRBV6-5 with TRBJ2-7, with 14 bases fitting TRBD2. In germline, CDR1 is MNHEY, CDR2 SVGAGI. CDR3 size: 12 residues. Trimming cost V 8 bases and J 12 bases; bases outside gene matches: 6. The CDR3, as DNA: TGTGCCAGCCGGACTAGCGGGGGGATCCTGTACTTC. It is translated as CASRTSGGILYF.

The chain couples TRBV5-1 to TRBJ2-3; TRBD2 agrees at 7 bases. Germline loops: CDR1 SGHRS, CDR2 YFSETQ. With V trimmed by 0 bases and J by 5 bases, 9 bases remained unmatched. This CDR3 comprises 16 residues. DNA for the CDR3: TGCGCCAGCAGCTTGGCTTTGGCGGGAGTTGGAGATACGCAGTATTTT. As protein: CASSLALAGVGDTQYF.

The chain has TRBV6-5 and TRBJ1-1, with TRBD1 matching over 7 bases. With V trimmed by 6 bases and J by 3 bases, 4 bases remained unmatched. In germline, CDR1 is MNHEY, CDR2 SVGAGI. The CDR3 totals 13 residues. The CDR3 loop is CASRGQLYTEAFF. CDR3 in DNA: TGTGCCAGCAGGGGACAGTTGTACACTGAAGCTTTCTTT.

The chain combines TRBV5-4 with TRBJ1-4, with D possibly being TRBD1 (5 bases). V was cut by 0 bases and J by 8 bases, with 14 bases left in between. Germline loops: CDR1 SGHNT, CDR2 YYREEE (reference sequence). The CDR3 loop spans 15 amino acids. CDR3 nucleotide sequence: TGTGCCAGCAGCTTGGCCGGGGGGTCCTCAGAAAAACTGTTTTTT. This codes for CASSLAGGSSEKLFF.

CDR3 nucleotide sequence: TGCGCCAGCAGCTTGGCTATCGACCCGACCTCAGGTCATGAGCAGTTCTTC. Residues: CASSLAIDPTSGHEQFF. The chain couples TRBV5-1 to TRBJ2-1; D is unresolved. V lost 0 bases and J 8 bases, leaving 21 bases between the germline ends. Germline V CDR1 and CDR2: SGHRS, YFSETQ. This CDR3 is built from 17 residues.

This chain links TRBV9 with TRBJ2-1, with 13 bases matching TRBD2. The CDR3 sequence is 16 residues long. The trim removed 4 bases at V and 8 bases at J, leaving 9 bases unmatched. The germline V gene encodes CDR1 SGDLS and CDR2 YYNGEE. CDR3 DNA sequence: TGTGCCAGCAGCTCTGGGACTAGCGGGGCGTTCGATGAGCAGTTCTTC. Protein sequence: CASSSGTSGAFDEQFF.

This chain links TRBV30 with TRBJ2-3, with D possibly matching TRBD2 (5 bases). Germline V lookup: CDR1 GTSNPN, CDR2 SVGIG (reference sequence). The CDR3 contains 14 residues. V lost 7 bases, J lost 2 bases, and 16 bases lay in between. The CDR3 region is CAFRTLDLTDTQYF. CDR3 DNA sequence: TGTGCCTTCCGGACTTTGGACCTCACAGATACGCAGTATTTT.

The chain recombines TRBV6-2 or TRBV6-3 with TRBJ2-3; 12 nucleotides line up with TRBD2. The length of the CDR3 is 15 residues. Germline V gene lookup returns CDR1 MNHEY and CDR2 SVGEGT. V was pared by 4 bases and J by 5 bases, with 4 bases of the junction left unmatched. In nucleotides, the CDR3 is TGTGCCAGCAGTTCCTTGGGACTAGCGGGAGATACGCAGTATTTT. It yields the protein CASSSLGLAGDTQYF.

This chain connects TRBV5-4 to TRBJ2-3; unclear D gene. Germline V gene lookup returns CDR1 SGHNT and CDR2 YYREEE (reference sequence). V gave up 2 bases and J gave up 1 base, with 8 bases separating them. The CDR3 runs to 14 residues. As DNA, the CDR3 is TGTGCCAGCAGCTTCGGTCTAGGCACAGATACGCAGTATTTT. Translation gives CASSFGLGTDTQYF. Using reference TRBV5-4 and TRBJ2-3 for the parts outside the CDR3, the full variable domain is ETGVTQSPTHLIKTRGQQVTLRCSSQSGHNTVSWYQQALGQGPQFIFQYYREEENGRGNFPPRFSGLQFPNYSSELNVNALELDDSALYLCASSFGLGTDTQYFGPGTRLTVL.

V usage is TRBV10-3 and J usage is TRBJ2-7; 8 bases are a match to TRBD1. Germline CDR1 reads ENHRY; CDR2 reads SYGVKD. With 8 bases clipped from V and 3 bases from J, the junction kept 12 bases outside the gene matches. The CDR3 loop spans 15 amino acids. CDR3 loop: CAISKLMTGDYEQYF. The CDR3 DNA follows: TGTGCCATCTCCAAATTGATGACAGGGGACTACGAGCAGTACTTC.